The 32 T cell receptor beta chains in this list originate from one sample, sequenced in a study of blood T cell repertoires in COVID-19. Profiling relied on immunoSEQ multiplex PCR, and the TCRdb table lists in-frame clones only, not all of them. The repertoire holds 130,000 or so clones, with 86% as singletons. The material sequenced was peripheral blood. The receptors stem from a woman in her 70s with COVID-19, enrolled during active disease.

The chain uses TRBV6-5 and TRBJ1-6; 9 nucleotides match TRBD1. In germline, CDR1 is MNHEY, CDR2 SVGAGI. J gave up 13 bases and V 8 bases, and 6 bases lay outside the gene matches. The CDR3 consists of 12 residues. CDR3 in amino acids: CASRQGGSPLHF. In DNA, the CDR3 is TGTGCCAGCCGACAGGGGGGATCCCCCCTCCACTTT.

For the CDR3, the DNA is TGTGCCAGCAGCTTCGTAGCGGGGGCGGCTGGGGCCAACGTCCTGACTTTC. It is translated as CASSFVAGAAGANVLTF. J is TRBJ2-6 and V is TRBV7-2; TRBD2 agrees at 9 bases. Germline-derived CDR1 and CDR2 are SGHTA and FQGNSA. CDR3 length equals 17 residues. J lost 2 bases, V lost 3 bases, and 5 bases had no gene match.

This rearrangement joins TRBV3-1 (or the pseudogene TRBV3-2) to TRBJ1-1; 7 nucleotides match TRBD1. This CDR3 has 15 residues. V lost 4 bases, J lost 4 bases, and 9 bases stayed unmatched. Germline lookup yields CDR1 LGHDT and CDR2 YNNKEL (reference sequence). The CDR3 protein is CASSPSGGRGTEAFF. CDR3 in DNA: TGTGCCAGCAGCCCCTCAGGGGGACGGGGCACTGAAGCTTTCTTT.

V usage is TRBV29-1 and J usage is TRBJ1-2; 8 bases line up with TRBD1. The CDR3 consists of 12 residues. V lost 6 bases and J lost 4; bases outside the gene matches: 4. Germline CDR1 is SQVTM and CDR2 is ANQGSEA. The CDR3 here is CSVGQGGYGYTF. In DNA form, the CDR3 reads TGCAGCGTAGGACAGGGCGGCTATGGCTACACCTTC.

CDR3 region: CASSLPGTPRDYEQYF. Here the CDR3 DNA reads TGTGCCAGCAGTTTACCTGGGACACCCCGGGACTACGAGCAGTACTTC. The chain couples TRBV28 to TRBJ2-7; the D gene is possibly TRBD1 (6 bases). V lost 2 bases, J lost 3 bases, and 17 bases lay in between. The CDR3 is made up of 16 amino acids. Germline V lookup: CDR1 MDHEN, CDR2 SYDVKM.

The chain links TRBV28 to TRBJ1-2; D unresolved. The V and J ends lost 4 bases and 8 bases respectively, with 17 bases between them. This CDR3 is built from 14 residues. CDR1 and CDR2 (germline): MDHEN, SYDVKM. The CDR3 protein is CASSSSEGGRGYTF. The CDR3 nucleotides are TGTGCCAGCAGTTCCTCGGAGGGAGGTAGGGGCTACACCTTC.

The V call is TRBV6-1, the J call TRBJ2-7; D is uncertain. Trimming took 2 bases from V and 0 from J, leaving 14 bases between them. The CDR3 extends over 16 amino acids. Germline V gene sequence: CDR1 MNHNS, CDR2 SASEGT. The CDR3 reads CASSEYSSTGSYEQYF. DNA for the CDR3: TGTGCCAGCAGTGAATATTCCAGTACGGGCTCCTACGAGCAGTACTTC.

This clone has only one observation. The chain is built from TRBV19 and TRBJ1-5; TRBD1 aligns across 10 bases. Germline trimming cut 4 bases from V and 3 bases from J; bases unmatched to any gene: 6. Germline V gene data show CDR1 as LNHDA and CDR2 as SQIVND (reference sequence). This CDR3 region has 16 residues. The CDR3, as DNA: TGTGCCAGTAGTAGGGGACAGGGGAGATCCAATCAGCCCCAGCATTTT. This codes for CASSRGQGRSNQPQHF. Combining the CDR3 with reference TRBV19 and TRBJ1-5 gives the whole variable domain DGGITQSPKYLFRKEGQNVTLSCEQNLNHDAMYWYRQDPGQGLRLIYYSQIVNDFQKGDIAEGYSVSREKKESFPLTVTSAQKNPTAFYLCASSRGQGRSNQPQHFGDGTRLSIL.

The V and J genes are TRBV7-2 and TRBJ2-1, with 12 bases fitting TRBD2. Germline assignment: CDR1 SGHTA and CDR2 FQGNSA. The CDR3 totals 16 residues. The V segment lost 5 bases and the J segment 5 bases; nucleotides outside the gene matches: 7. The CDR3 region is CASSPRLAGVNNEQFF. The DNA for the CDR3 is TGTGCCAGCAGCCCGAGACTAGCGGGGGTTAACAATGAGCAGTTCTTC.

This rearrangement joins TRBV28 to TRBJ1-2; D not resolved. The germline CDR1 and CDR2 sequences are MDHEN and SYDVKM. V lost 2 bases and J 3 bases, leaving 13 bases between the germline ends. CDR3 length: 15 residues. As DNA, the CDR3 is TGTGCCAGCAGTTTAGTTTCTGTGGGAGACTATGGCTACACCTTC. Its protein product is CASSLVSVGDYGYTF.

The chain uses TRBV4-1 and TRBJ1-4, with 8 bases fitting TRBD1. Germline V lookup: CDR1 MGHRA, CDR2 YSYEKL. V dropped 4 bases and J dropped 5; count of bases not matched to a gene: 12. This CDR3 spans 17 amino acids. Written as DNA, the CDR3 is TGCGCCAGCAGCCTAAGAGTAGCAGGGGGCATAAATGAAAAACTGTTTTTT. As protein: CASSLRVAGGINEKLFF.

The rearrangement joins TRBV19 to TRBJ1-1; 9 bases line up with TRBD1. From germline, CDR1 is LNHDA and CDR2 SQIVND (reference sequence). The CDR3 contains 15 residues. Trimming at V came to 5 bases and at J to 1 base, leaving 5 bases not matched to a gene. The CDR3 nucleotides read TGTGCCAGTAGTGTAACAGGGGGCAAGAACACTGAAGCTTTCTTT. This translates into CASSVTGGKNTEAFF. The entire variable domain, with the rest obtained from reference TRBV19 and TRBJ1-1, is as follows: DGGITQSPKYLFRKEGQNVTLSCEQNLNHDAMYWYRQDPGQGLRLIYYSQIVNDFQKGDIAEGYSVSREKKESFPLTVTSAQKNPTAFYLCASSVTGGKNTEAFFGQGTRLTVV.

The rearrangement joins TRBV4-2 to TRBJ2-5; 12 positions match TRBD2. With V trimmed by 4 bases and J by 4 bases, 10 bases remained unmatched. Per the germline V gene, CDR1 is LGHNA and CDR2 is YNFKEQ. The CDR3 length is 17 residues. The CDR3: CASSPNGLAGTIETQYF. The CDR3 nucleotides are TGTGCCAGCAGCCCTAACGGACTAGCGGGGACGATAGAGACCCAGTACTTC.

In nucleotides, the CDR3 is TGTGCCAGCAGTTTCTCCAGGACAGGGCTCCCCGGGGAGCTGTTTTTT. It specifies CASSFSRTGLPGELFF. The genes are TRBV27 and TRBJ2-2, with 8 bases identical to TRBD1. The CDR3 loop spans 16 amino acids. The germline V gene encodes CDR1 MNHEY and CDR2 SMNVEV (reference sequence). J was trimmed by 6 bases and V by 3 bases; bases with no gene match: 9.

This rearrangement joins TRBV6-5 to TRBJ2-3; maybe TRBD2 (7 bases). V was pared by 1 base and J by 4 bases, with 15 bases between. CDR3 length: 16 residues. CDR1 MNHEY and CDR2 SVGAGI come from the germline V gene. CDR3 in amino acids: CASSYFTRGAADTQYF. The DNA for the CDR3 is TGTGCCAGCAGTTACTTTACACGGGGGGCTGCAGATACGCAGTATTTT.

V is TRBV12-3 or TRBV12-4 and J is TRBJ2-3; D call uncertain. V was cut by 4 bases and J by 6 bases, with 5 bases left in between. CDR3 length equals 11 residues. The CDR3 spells CASSSFDTQYF. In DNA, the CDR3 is TGTGCCAGCAGTTCGTTTGATACGCAGTATTTT.

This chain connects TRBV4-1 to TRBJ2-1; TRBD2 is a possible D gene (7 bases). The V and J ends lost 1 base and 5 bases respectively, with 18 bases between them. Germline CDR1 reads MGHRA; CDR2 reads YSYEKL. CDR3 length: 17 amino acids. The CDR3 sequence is CASSQGGGRGSNNEQFF. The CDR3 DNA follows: TGCGCCAGCAGCCAAGGGGGGGGGCGTGGGTCGAACAATGAGCAGTTCTTC.

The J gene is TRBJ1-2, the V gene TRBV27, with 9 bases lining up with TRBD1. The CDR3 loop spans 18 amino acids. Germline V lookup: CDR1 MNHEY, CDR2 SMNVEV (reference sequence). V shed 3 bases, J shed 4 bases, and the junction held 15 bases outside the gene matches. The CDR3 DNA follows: TGTGCCAGCAGTTTTTACCCTCCGGGACAGGGACAGCCCTATGGCTACACCTTC. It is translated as CASSFYPPGQGQPYGYTF.

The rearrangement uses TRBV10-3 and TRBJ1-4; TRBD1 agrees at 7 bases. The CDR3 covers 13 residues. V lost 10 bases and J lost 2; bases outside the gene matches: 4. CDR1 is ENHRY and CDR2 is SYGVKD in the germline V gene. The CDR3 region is CATGRGTNEKLFF. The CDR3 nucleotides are TGTGCCACTGGCAGGGGGACTAATGAAAAACTGTTTTTT.

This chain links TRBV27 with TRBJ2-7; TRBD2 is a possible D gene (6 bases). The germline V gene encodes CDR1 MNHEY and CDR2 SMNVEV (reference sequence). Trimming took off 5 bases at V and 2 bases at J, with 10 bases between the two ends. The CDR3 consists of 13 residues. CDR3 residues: CASSLAGPYEQYF. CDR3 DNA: TGTGCCAGCAGTCTCGCGGGGCCCTACGAGCAGTACTTC.

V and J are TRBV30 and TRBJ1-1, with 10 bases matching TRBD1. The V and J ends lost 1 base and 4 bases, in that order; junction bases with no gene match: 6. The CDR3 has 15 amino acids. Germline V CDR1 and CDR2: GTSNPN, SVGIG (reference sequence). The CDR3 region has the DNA TGTGCCTGGAGTGGGGGACAGGGGTTAGCCACTGAAGCTTTCTTT. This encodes CAWSGGQGLATEAFF.

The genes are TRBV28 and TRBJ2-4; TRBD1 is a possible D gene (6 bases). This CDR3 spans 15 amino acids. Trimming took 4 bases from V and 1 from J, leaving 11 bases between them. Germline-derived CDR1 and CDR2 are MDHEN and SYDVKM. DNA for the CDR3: TGTGCCAGCAGTTCTAGGGACATTGCCAAAAACATTCAGTACTTC. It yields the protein CASSSRDIAKNIQYF.

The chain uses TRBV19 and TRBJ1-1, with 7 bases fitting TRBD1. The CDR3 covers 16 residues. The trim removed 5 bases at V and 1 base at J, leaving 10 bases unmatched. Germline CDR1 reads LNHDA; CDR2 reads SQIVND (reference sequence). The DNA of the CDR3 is TGTGCCAGTAGTGTTCCGGGACAGAGTAAGAACACTGAAGCTTTCTTT. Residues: CASSVPGQSKNTEAFF. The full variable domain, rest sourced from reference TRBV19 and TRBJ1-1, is DGGITQSPKYLFRKEGQNVTLSCEQNLNHDAMYWYRQDPGQGLRLIYYSQIVNDFQKGDIAEGYSVSREKKESFPLTVTSAQKNPTAFYLCASSVPGQSKNTEAFFGQGTRLTVV.

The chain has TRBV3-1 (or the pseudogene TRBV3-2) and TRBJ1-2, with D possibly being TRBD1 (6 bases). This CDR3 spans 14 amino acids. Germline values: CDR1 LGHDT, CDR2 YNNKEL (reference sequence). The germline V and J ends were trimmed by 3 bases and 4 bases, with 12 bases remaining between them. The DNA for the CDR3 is TGTGCCAGCAGCCACCTGGACAGTTCCTATGGCTACACCTTC. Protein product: CASSHLDSSYGYTF.

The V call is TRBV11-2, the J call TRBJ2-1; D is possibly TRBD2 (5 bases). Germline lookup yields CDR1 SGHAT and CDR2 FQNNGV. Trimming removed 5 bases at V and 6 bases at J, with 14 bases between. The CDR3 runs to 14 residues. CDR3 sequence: CASSRLLRGNEQFF. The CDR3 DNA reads TGTGCCAGCAGCCGACTATTACGAGGCAATGAGCAGTTCTTC.

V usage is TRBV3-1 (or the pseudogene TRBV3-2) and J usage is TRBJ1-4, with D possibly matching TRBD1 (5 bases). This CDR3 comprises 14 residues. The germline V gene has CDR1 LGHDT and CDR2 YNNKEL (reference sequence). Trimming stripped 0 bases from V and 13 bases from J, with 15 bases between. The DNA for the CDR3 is TGTGCCAGCAGCCAAGATTTAAGGGGTGGGATACTGTTTTTT. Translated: CASSQDLRGGILFF.

CDR3 DNA sequence: TGTGCCAGTAGTATAGGGCTCGGACAGGGGGGTGGCAATGAGCAGTTCTTC. It codes for CASSIGLGQGGGNEQFF. The chain recombines TRBV19 with TRBJ2-1, with 10 nucleotides matching TRBD1. Unmatched junction bases numbered 9, after V lost 1 base and J lost 6 bases. Per germline, CDR1 LNHDA and CDR2 SQIVND (reference sequence). There are 17 residues in the CDR3.

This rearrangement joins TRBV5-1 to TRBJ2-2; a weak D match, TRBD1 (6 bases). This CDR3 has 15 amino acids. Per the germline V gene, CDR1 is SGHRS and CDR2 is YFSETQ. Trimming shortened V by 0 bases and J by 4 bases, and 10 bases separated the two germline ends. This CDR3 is CASSLEQGTTGELFF. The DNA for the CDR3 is TGCGCCAGCAGCTTGGAACAGGGCACCACCGGGGAGCTGTTTTTT.

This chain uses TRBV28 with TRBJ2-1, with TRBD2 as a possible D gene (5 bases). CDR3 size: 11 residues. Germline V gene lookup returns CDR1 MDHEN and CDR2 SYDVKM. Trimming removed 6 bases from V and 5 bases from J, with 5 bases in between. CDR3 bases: TGTGCCAGCAGGGGAGACAATGAGCAGTTCTTC. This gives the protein CASRGDNEQFF.

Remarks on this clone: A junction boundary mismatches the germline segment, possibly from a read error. The CDR3 coding sequence is TGTGCCAGTAGTACCCGGGACAGCAACAATGAGCGGTTCTTC. Its protein product is CASSTRDSNNERFF. This rearrangement joins TRBV19 to TRBJ2-1; 7 bases align to TRBD1. Germline V gene sequence: CDR1 LNHDA, CDR2 SQIVND (reference sequence). The CDR3 is 14 amino acids.

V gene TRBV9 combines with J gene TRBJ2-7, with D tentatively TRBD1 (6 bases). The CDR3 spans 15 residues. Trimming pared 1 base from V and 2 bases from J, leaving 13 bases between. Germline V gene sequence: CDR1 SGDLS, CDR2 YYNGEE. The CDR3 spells CASSVTGSVPYEQYF. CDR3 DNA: TGTGCCAGCAGCGTAACAGGGTCGGTGCCCTACGAGCAGTACTTC.

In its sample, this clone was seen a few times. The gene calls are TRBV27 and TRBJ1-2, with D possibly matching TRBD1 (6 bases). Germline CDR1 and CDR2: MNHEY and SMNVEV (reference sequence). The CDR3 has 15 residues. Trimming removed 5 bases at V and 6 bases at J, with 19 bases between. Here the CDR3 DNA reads TGTGCCAGCAGTCCCTACAGGGAGTGGGAGCATGGCTACACCTTC. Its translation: CASSPYREWEHGYTF.